Sequencing of this TCR beta chain was carried out in a study of T cell repertoires in cytomegalovirus infection (dated by TCRdb to about 2019). With regard to the full study: Donor HLA type was relevant to the analysis, as public TCR beta signatures indicated carriage of CMV infection together with the matching HLA type.

Points the paper makes about the study in general: In both this cohort and an independent cohort of more than 350 donors, the cumulative frequency of public TCR beta family members distinguished carriers of CMV infection plus the relevant HLA type. The ex vivo response was dominated by HLA-C-restricted CMV-specific TCR beta clonotypes, and the single most frequent clonotype in two of eight donors was supplied by these HLA-C-restricted clonotypes.

There are 15 amino acids in the CDR3, from cysteine to phenylalanine inclusive. The read is trimmed to its CDR3 DNA, 45 bases read in frame from base 1. The germline V gene (reference sequence) supplies CDR1 LNHNV and CDR2 YYDKDF. This clonotype appeared a few times. It lacks a known antigen. One end of the junction varies from germline; a read error may be responsible. Instrument used: Illumina HiSeq 1500. The raw public data were reprocessed by TCRdb itself: fastp quality trimming at Q25, MiXCR clonotype calling, in-frame beta chains only. Rows with one shared CDR3 protein collapse into an entry with the most common genes and DNA. This sample gives 310,000 or so distinct CDR3 sequences in total; about a tenth of them show up just once. The ten largest clones represent more than 2.5% of the sample.

Sequencing input: PBMCs. The sequence was collected from a human donor in good health (CMV status not recorded). Some clones in this sample may be carry-over from other donors' samples. The chain couples TRBV15 to TRBJ1-1; 9 middle bases align to TRBD1. The DNA reads as follows: TGTGCTACCAGCAGGGACAGGGTGAGGAACACTGAAGCTTTCTTT. Its amino acids are CATSRDRVRNTEAFF.